This T cell receptor beta chain originates from a study of blood T cell repertoires in COVID-19. Original processing methods: Reference gene primers were amplified, and this amplification served to estimate nucleated cell counts. Here immunoSEQ multiplex PCR was the method, and the copy in TCRdb shows in-frame clones only, minus some. From that table come the V and J calls and clone size; the DNA was used to work out D and trimming. Seen here are about 200,000 clones, 80% to 90% observed once, and the top ten hold approximately 6.2%. The TCR was taken from a man in his sixties who had recovered from COVID-19. Sequenced input: peripheral blood.

The CDR3 sequence: CASSSPGTGGRTEAFF. The CDR3 nucleotides are TGCGCCAGCAGCTCCCCCGGGACAGGGGGCCGGACTGAAGCTTTCTTT. The chain has TRBV5-1 and TRBJ1-1; 12 bases match TRBD1. The V segment lost 3 bases and the J segment 5 bases; nucleotides outside the gene matches: 8. The CDR3 is made up of 16 amino acids. Germline loops: CDR1 SGHRS, CDR2 YFSETQ.